Listed here are 21 T cell receptor beta chains from one sample, sequenced in a study of somatic mutations in cytotoxic T cells in rheumatoid arthritis. Assay used: immunoSEQ multiplex PCR; TCRdb lists only in-frame clones, some missing. The table has a few thousand clones, about four fifths seen once. Sequencing was performed on CD8+ T cells sorted from blood. The receptors here all came from a woman aged 45-65 years with rheumatoid arthritis.

This clone was counted a single time. This chain joins TRBV6-5 and TRBJ2-2; 7 bases are shared with TRBD1. The germline V gene encodes CDR1 MNHEY and CDR2 SVGAGI. Trimming cost V 7 bases and J 6 bases; bases outside gene matches: 2. The CDR3 spans 12 residues. This CDR3 is CASKQGSGELFF. In DNA form, the CDR3 reads TGTGCCAGCAAACAGGGGTCCGGGGAGCTGTTTTTT.

This clone occurred a few times. The chain employs TRBV29-1 and TRBJ1-2, with D hard to call. V lost 0 bases and J 2 bases, leaving 13 bases between the germline ends. CDR1 is SQVTM and CDR2 is ANQGSEA in the germline V gene. The CDR3 is made up of 15 amino acids. CDR3 loop: CSVEDLEAVNYGYTF. CDR3 DNA: TGCAGCGTTGAAGATCTGGAGGCAGTCAACTATGGCTACACCTTC.

This clone was detected once. The CDR3 region has the DNA TGTGCCAGCAGTCCTACAGGGGAGCTTTATGGCTACACCTTC. Its protein product is CASSPTGELYGYTF. This chain joins TRBV6-5 and TRBJ1-2, with 7 positions matching TRBD1. Germline assignment: CDR1 MNHEY and CDR2 SVGAGI. After removal of 5 bases from V and 5 bases from J, the junction contained 8 bases not matched to a gene. The CDR3 consists of 14 residues.

The rearrangement uses TRBV28 and TRBJ2-1; TRBD2 matches at 11 bases. Germline V gene lookup returns CDR1 MDHEN and CDR2 SYDVKM. The CDR3 spans 22 residues. V gave up 1 base and J gave up 4 bases; unmatched junction bases: 21. For the CDR3, the DNA is TGTGCCAGCAGTTTATCCCCTGAGGGGCTGGGTGTGGTAGCGGGAGGGTACAATGAGCAGTTCTTC. It translates to CASSLSPEGLGVVAGGYNEQFF.

J is TRBJ2-7 and V is TRBV15; no reliable D call. This CDR3 spans 14 amino acids. Trimming left V 4 bases short and J 3 bases short, with 13 bases between. The germline V gene has CDR1 LNHNV and CDR2 YYDKDF (reference sequence). CDR3: CATSISTENYEQYF. DNA of the CDR3: TGTGCCACCAGCATATCGACGGAGAACTACGAGCAGTACTTC.

The rearrangement uses TRBV9 and TRBJ2-3, with D possibly TRBD2 on 6 matching bases. Trimming left V 0 bases short and J 1 base short, with 9 bases between. Per the germline V gene, CDR1 is SGDLS and CDR2 is YYNGEE. The CDR3 consists of 15 residues. CDR3 in DNA: TGTGCCAGCAGCGTAGGTGGGACTGGCACAGATACGCAGTATTTT. It translates to CASSVGGTGTDTQYF.

The V and J genes are TRBV29-1 and TRBJ2-2, with TRBD2 matching 8 bases. The germline V gene encodes CDR1 SQVTM and CDR2 ANQGSEA. The CDR3 extends over 16 amino acids. Losses at the gene ends were 1 base for V and 4 bases for J; bases not matched to a gene: 8. CDR3 DNA sequence: TGCAGCGTTGAAGGGGACGGGACTAGGAGCACCGGGGAGCTGTTTTTT. It specifies CSVEGDGTRSTGELFF.

V and J are TRBV19 and TRBJ1-1; D not resolved. The V gene lost 3 bases and the J gene lost 3 bases, with 8 bases spanning the gap. CDR3 size: 13 residues. Germline assignment: CDR1 LNHDA and CDR2 SQIVND (reference sequence). CDR3 protein: CASSIFEDTEAFF. The CDR3 DNA is TGTGCCAGTAGTATCTTTGAGGACACTGAAGCTTTCTTT.

The chain has TRBV10-3 and TRBJ2-7; D might be TRBD2 (6 bases). There are 13 residues in the CDR3. Per the germline V gene, CDR1 is ENHRY and CDR2 is SYGVKD. Trimming removed 6 bases from V and 2 bases from J, with 11 bases in between. The CDR3 region is CAIRTGETYEQYF. CDR3 sequence (DNA): TGTGCCATCAGGACGGGGGAGACCTACGAGCAGTACTTC.

The chain has TRBV5-6 and TRBJ2-7; D is possibly TRBD1 (6 bases). V was pared by 2 bases and J by 1 base, with 13 bases between. The length of the CDR3 is 15 residues. Per germline, CDR1 SGHDT and CDR2 YYEEEE. The CDR3 nucleotides read TGTGCCAGCAGCTTAAGAACAGGGAGATCCTACGAGCAGTACTTC. This encodes CASSLRTGRSYEQYF.

The chain uses TRBV27 and TRBJ2-1, with D perhaps TRBD1 (5 bases). Per the germline V gene, CDR1 is MNHEY and CDR2 is SMNVEV (reference sequence). Trimming took 5 bases from V and 6 from J, leaving 14 bases between them. There are 14 residues in the CDR3. DNA of the CDR3: TGTGCCAGCAGTATGGACACCCCTCGCAATGAGCAGTTCTTC. It is translated as CASSMDTPRNEQFF.

This chain joins TRBV27 and TRBJ1-2; D unresolved. Trimming removed 1 base at V and 8 bases at J, with 14 bases between. CDR3 length equals 14 residues. Per germline, CDR1 MNHEY and CDR2 SMNVEV (reference sequence). CDR3: CASSLFGGYGGYTF. The CDR3, as DNA: TGTGCCAGCAGTTTATTCGGAGGGTATGGAGGCTACACCTTC.

V is TRBV7-6 and J is TRBJ2-2, with 7 bases that match TRBD1. This CDR3 spans 15 amino acids. The trim removed 1 base at V and 6 bases at J, leaving 5 bases unmatched. Germline V gene lookup returns CDR1 SGHVS and CDR2 FNYEAQ. The CDR3 protein is CASSLDPQGAGELFF. The CDR3 DNA sequence: TGTGCCAGCAGCTTAGACCCCCAGGGGGCCGGGGAGCTGTTTTTT.

The chain carries TRBV5-5 and TRBJ2-7; tentatively, D is TRBD2 (6 bases). V shed 6 bases and J shed 3 bases, with 16 bases lying between them. CDR1 and CDR2 (germline): SGHKS, YYEKEE (reference sequence). This CDR3 comprises 14 residues. The DNA of the CDR3 is TGTGCCAGCACCCCGGTGGGTAGCGGCTACGAGCAGTACTTC. It encodes CASTPVGSGYEQYF.

V is TRBV27 and J is TRBJ1-4; D is unclear. The CDR3 runs to 16 residues. Trimming shortened V by 1 base and J by 1 base, and 10 bases separated the two germline ends. The germline gives CDR1 MNHEY, CDR2 SMNVEV (reference sequence). The CDR3 region has the DNA TGTGCCAGCAGTTTATTGCCGGTTGGAACTAATGAAAAACTGTTTTTT. This translates into CASSLLPVGTNEKLFF.

The rearrangement links TRBV5-4 to TRBJ2-7, with a weak D call TRBD1 (7 bases). This CDR3 region has 14 residues. V lost 5 bases and J lost 2, with 14 bases in between. The germline gives CDR1 SGHNT, CDR2 YYREEE (reference sequence). The CDR3 DNA sequence: TGTGCCAGCAGTTGGGGGGACAGCACCTACGAGCAGTACTTC. Translation: CASSWGDSTYEQYF.

The V gene is TRBV29-1, the J gene TRBJ2-1; 8 positions match TRBD1. CDR1 SQVTM and CDR2 ANQGSEA come from the germline V gene. This CDR3 has 14 amino acids. The trim removed 4 bases at V and 6 bases at J, leaving 8 bases unmatched. CDR3 in amino acids: CSVVFGDRGNEQFF. The CDR3 nucleotides read TGCAGCGTTGTCTTCGGCGACAGGGGCAATGAGCAGTTCTTC.

This chain joins TRBV15 and TRBJ2-1; D is possibly TRBD2 (6 bases). Per the germline V gene, CDR1 is LNHNV and CDR2 is YYDKDF (reference sequence). Deletions cut 1 base from V and 7 bases from J, with 14 bases between. This CDR3 is built from 15 residues. The CDR3 is CATSRGPGLANEQFF. The CDR3 region has the DNA TGTGCCACCAGCAGAGGTCCGGGACTGGCGAATGAGCAGTTCTTC.

V gene TRBV5-4 combines with J gene TRBJ2-2; weak D call: TRBD2 (5 bases). Germline assignment: CDR1 SGHNT and CDR2 YYREEE (reference sequence). The length of the CDR3 is 16 residues. Trimming shortened V by 4 bases and J by 2 bases, and 15 bases separated the two germline ends. DNA for the CDR3: TGTGCCAGCAGCAAAGAGGAGGCTCTTAACACCGGGGAGCTGTTTTTT. The encoded protein is CASSKEEALNTGELFF. The complete variable domain, with remaining parts taken from reference TRBV5-4 and TRBJ2-2, reads ETGVTQSPTHLIKTRGQQVTLRCSSQSGHNTVSWYQQALGQGPQFIFQYYREEENGRGNFPPRFSGLQFPNYSSELNVNALELDDSALYLCASSKEEALNTGELFFGEGSRLTVL.

The chain employs TRBV5-1 and TRBJ2-7; 10 positions agree with TRBD1. CDR1 is SGHRS and CDR2 is YFSETQ in the germline V gene. J lost 0 bases, V lost 3 bases, and 0 bases had no gene match. This CDR3 comprises 14 residues. CDR3 region: CASSWTGGSYEQYF. The CDR3 DNA follows: TGCGCCAGCAGCTGGACAGGGGGCTCCTACGAGCAGTACTTC.

This chain uses TRBV28 with TRBJ2-3, with 8 nucleotides matching TRBD2. There are 17 residues in the CDR3. In germline, CDR1 is MDHEN, CDR2 SYDVKM. V lost 2 bases and J lost 1; bases outside the gene matches: 8. The CDR3 region has the DNA TGTGCCAGCAGTTTAGTTCCAGAGACTAGCGGCACAGATACGCAGTATTTT. It yields the protein CASSLVPETSGTDTQYF.